This TCR beta chain emerged from a study of blood T cell repertoires in COVID-19 (TCRdb year 2020). Broadly, across the study: The collaborator samples originated in the United States, Italy and Spain and spanned the acute and convalescent phases of COVID-19. The material from the prospective study consisted of cDNA or gDNA derived from T cells, B-cell-depleted T cells, or PBMCs. Subjects who had been exposed to COVID-19, were actively infected with it, or had recovered from it provided the deeply sampled blood TCRbeta repertoires that made up the dataset. The repertoires were released in a freely available public database intended as a resource for research on the immune response to SARS-CoV-2. The samples were drawn from the first 160 participants of the ongoing ImmuneRACE study and from 950 to 1,500 subjects provided by 6 global collaborators. The sample metadata nearly always contained a de-identified subject ID, COVID-19 status, age in years and sex. Where available, HLA class I and class II types were obtained from metadata supplied by the sample provider rather than from assay-based typing. Results and caveats for the whole study, not just this receptor: How much clinical and demographic metadata was included differed by source and by participant, and the metadata was provided uncurated.

Another Seattle source contributed samples from volunteer blood donors who had recovered from COVID-19. Collaborating institutions collected whole blood in K2EDTA tubes following their own protocols. For TCRbeta analysis, collaborators shipped samples as frozen whole blood, isolated PBMCs, or DNA extracted from either of those sample types. TCRbeta CDR3 regions were amplified from genomic DNA using the immunoSEQ Assay, a bias-controlled multiplex PCR. Concerning the study's data processing: Nucleated cell counts per sample were estimated from amplification of reference gene primers within the assay. To quantify the absolute abundance of each unique TCRbeta CDR3 rearrangement, sequence reads were collapsed and filtered. For each sample, productive Simpson clonality was calculated by taking the square root of Simpson's diversity index across productive rearrangements. TCRdb retrieved this table from immuneACCESS and kept in-frame rearrangements only. Not all clones are present; in checked studies, unresolved V genes account for under half, and no reason is known for the remainder. V, J and clone size reflect that table, while D and trimming were determined from the DNA. This sample holds some 190,000 clones; 88% were observed only once. In total, the top ten clones hold 6.2% of the sample.

From the cysteine up to the phenylalanine, the CDR3 has a length of 16 residues. The DNA shown is the 48-base CDR3, in frame from base 1. CDR1 is given as LGHDT and CDR2 as YNNKEL, both from the germline V gene (reference sequence). The junction carries 16 bases between V and J, which are trimmed by 1 base and 4 bases respectively. About this clone: Its binding antigen is unknown. The record has no base qualities; no much larger clone is one base away.

Input material: peripheral blood. This receptor chain uses TRBV3-1 (or the pseudogene TRBV3-2) and TRBJ1-2; matching of 5 bases hints at TRBD1 as the D gene. The sequence derives from a woman aged 40 to 50 who had recovered from COVID-19. The CDR3 protein is CASSQGGGDSSYGYTF. In nucleotides, the sequence is TGTGCCAGCAGCCAAGGGGGGGGAGACAGCTCCTATGGCTACACCTTC.